These 20 T cell receptor beta chains came from one sample sequenced in a study of shared clonotypes between healthy human individuals. Generated by immunoSEQ multiplex PCR, the TCRdb table keeps only in-frame clones and is missing some. The sample includes about 980,000 clones, about 80% seen only once; the top ten take approximately 1.5%. Sequenced sample: memory CD4+ T cells sorted from blood. Noted subset: CD45RA-negative fraction. These receptors came from a man younger than 35 in good health.

Written as DNA, the CDR3 is TGTGCCAGCAGTACCCTCCCCACGGGGGGCACTGAAGCTTTCTTT. This encodes CASSTLPTGGTEAFF. This chain joins TRBV6-1 and TRBJ1-1, with a possible D match to TRBD1 (5 bases). Looked up from germline, CDR1 is MNHNS and CDR2 is SASEGT. Trimming pared 5 bases from V and 4 bases from J, leaving 17 bases between. CDR3 length: 15 residues.

The rearrangement links TRBV9 to TRBJ1-2; TRBD1 matches at 7 bases. This CDR3 spans 15 amino acids. Germline trimming cut 2 bases from V and 2 bases from J; bases unmatched to any gene: 6. CDR1 SGDLS and CDR2 YYNGEE come from the germline V gene. CDR3 loop: CASSVTGAENYGYTF. CDR3 nucleotide sequence: TGTGCCAGCAGCGTCACAGGGGCGGAGAACTATGGCTACACCTTC.

Points on this clone: One end of the junction does not line up with germline, which may come from a read error. The V gene is TRBV7-7, the J gene TRBJ2-1; 14 bases align to TRBD2. The CDR3 runs to 19 residues. In germline, CDR1 is SSHAT, CDR2 FNYEAQ (reference sequence). The CDR3 DNA is TGTGCTAGCAGCTTAGCAGGAGGGACTAGCGGGAGAAAAGACAATGAGCAGTTCTTC. This sequence encodes CASSLAGGTSGRKDNEQFF.

The genes are TRBV6-1 and TRBJ2-3; tentative D call: TRBD1 (6 bases). Germline CDR1 is MNHNS and CDR2 is SASEGT. CDR3 length equals 13 residues. Trimming removed 8 bases at V and 9 bases at J, with 18 bases between. The CDR3 loop reads CASQQGTPSTQYF. The DNA for the CDR3 is TGTGCCAGCCAACAGGGAACTCCATCCACGCAGTATTTT.

The DNA for the CDR3 is TGTGCCAGCAGTTCCCAGGGGAGTGCGGATACGCAGTATTTT. Translation: CASSSQGSADTQYF. The V and J genes are TRBV6-5 and TRBJ2-3; D might be TRBD1 (6 bases). Germline V gene sequence: CDR1 MNHEY, CDR2 SVGAGI. V lost 4 bases to trimming and J lost 6 bases, with 14 bases between them. This CDR3 region has 14 residues.

This clone was detected a few times. The chain combines TRBV11-2 with TRBJ2-7; the D is unclear. Germline lookup yields CDR1 SGHAT and CDR2 FQNNGV. This CDR3 spans 14 amino acids. The V and J ends lost 3 bases and 5 bases respectively, with 14 bases between them. The chain's CDR3 is CASSLTVGRDEQYF. The CDR3 coding sequence is TGTGCCAGCAGCTTGACGGTGGGAAGGGACGAGCAGTACTTC.

The chain combines TRBV29-1 with TRBJ2-2, with a tentative D call TRBD1 (5 bases). CDR1 is SQVTM, CDR2 ANQGSEA, per germline. The CDR3 is 13 amino acids. Trimming left V 4 bases short and J 0 bases short, with 6 bases between. The CDR3 sequence is CSVGQSNTGELFF. For the CDR3, the DNA is TGCAGCGTTGGACAGTCGAACACCGGGGAGCTGTTTTTT.

The chain links TRBV5-1 to TRBJ2-5, with unresolved D. The germline CDR1 and CDR2 sequences are SGHRS and YFSETQ. Trimming removed 1 base at V and 0 bases at J, with 7 bases between. The CDR3 spans 14 residues. This chain's CDR3 is CASSLYPHQETQYF. The CDR3 DNA is TGCGCCAGCAGCTTGTATCCCCACCAAGAGACCCAGTACTTC.

The chain combines TRBV29-1 with TRBJ1-6; D possibly corresponds to TRBD1 (5 bases). Germline V lookup: CDR1 SQVTM, CDR2 ANQGSEA. V lost 5 bases and J lost 0, with 14 bases in between. The CDR3 is 16 amino acids. The CDR3 nucleotides are TGCAGCGTTTCCGGGGCCTTAAGCTCCTATAATTCACCCCTCCACTTT. The encoded protein is CSVSGALSSYNSPLHF.

This clone has a handful of counts. Other DNA sequences in this specimen translate into the identical CDR3. The chain's CDR3 is CASSLDNTGELFF. The CDR3 nucleotides read TGCGCCAGCAGCTTGGATAACACCGGGGAGCTGTTTTTT. The chain couples TRBV5-1 to TRBJ2-2, with D unresolved. With 0 bases removed from V and 2 bases from J, the gap between germline ends came to 2 bases. Looked up from germline, CDR1 is SGHRS and CDR2 is YFSETQ. CDR3 size: 13 residues.

The chain recombines TRBV5-1 with TRBJ2-2; tentative D call: TRBD1 (6 bases). Deletions cut 0 bases from V and 5 bases from J, with 11 bases between. Germline-derived CDR1 and CDR2 are SGHRS and YFSETQ. This CDR3 has 15 amino acids. In DNA form, the CDR3 reads TGCGCCAGCAGCTTGGCCTCCCAGGGGACCGGGGAGCTGTTTTTT. Translating gives CASSLASQGTGELFF.

This clone was recorded a few times. CDR3 in amino acids: CASSQEVQGAWYGYTF. The CDR3 nucleotides are TGCGCCAGCAGCCAAGAGGTCCAGGGGGCATGGTATGGCTACACCTTC. The chain uses TRBV4-1 and TRBJ1-2, with TRBD1 matching over 8 bases. This CDR3 spans 16 amino acids. Per germline, CDR1 MGHRA and CDR2 YSYEKL. V trimming: 0 bases; J trimming: 5 bases; junction bases outside the gene matches: 8.

This chain joins TRBV9 and TRBJ2-1; D unresolved. CDR1 SGDLS and CDR2 YYNGEE come from the germline V gene. The CDR3 length is 15 residues. V lost 0 bases, J lost 2 bases, and 9 bases lay in between. The CDR3 nucleotides read TGTGCCAGCAGCGTAGCTAGGGCCGCCTACAATGAGCAGTTCTTC. It specifies CASSVARAAYNEQFF.

This clone was seen a few times. The chain recombines TRBV6-5 with TRBJ1-2; D remains unclear. V dropped 3 bases and J dropped 4 bases, with 12 bases sitting between them. CDR1 is MNHEY, CDR2 SVGAGI, per germline. This CDR3 region has 14 residues. The CDR3 is CASSYSGRSYGYTF. The CDR3 bases are TGTGCCAGCAGTTATTCTGGACGGAGCTATGGCTACACCTTC.

This clone was recorded a few times. The chain joins TRBV6-5 to TRBJ1-1; D unclear. The germline V gene has CDR1 MNHEY and CDR2 SVGAGI. V dropped 8 bases and J dropped 4 bases, with 14 bases sitting between them. This CDR3 contains 13 residues. The CDR3 spells CASFAPVGTEAFF. DNA for the CDR3: TGTGCCAGCTTCGCACCAGTAGGCACTGAAGCTTTCTTT.

The chain has TRBV5-1 and TRBJ1-1; no definite D call. The CDR3 is 14 residues long. V lost 0 bases, J lost 2 bases, and 8 bases lay in between. In germline, CDR1 is SGHRS, CDR2 YFSETQ. In DNA form, the CDR3 reads TGCGCCAGCAGCTTGGGGTACAGTAACACTGAAGCTTTCTTT. Protein: CASSLGYSNTEAFF.

J is TRBJ2-1 and V is TRBV7-9, with no clear D. V was cut by 2 bases and J by 6 bases, with 14 bases left in between. The CDR3 is made up of 15 amino acids. CDR1 SEHNR and CDR2 FQNEAQ come from the germline V gene (reference sequence). In nucleotides, the CDR3 is TGTGCCAGCAGCTTAAGTCAGAAGTATAGCAATGAGCAGTTCTTC. Protein sequence: CASSLSQKYSNEQFF.

This clone was observed once. The V and J genes are TRBV7-3 and TRBJ2-5, with D tentatively TRBD1 (5 bases). V was cut by 9 bases and J by 4 bases, with 12 bases left in between. The CDR3 is 12 residues long. The V gene's germline CDR1 is SGHTA and CDR2 FQGTGA. CDR3 protein: CARSGMGETQYF. The CDR3 bases are TGTGCCAGGTCAGGGATGGGAGAGACCCAGTACTTC.

The chain couples TRBV9 to TRBJ2-6; possibly TRBD1 for D (6 bases). The CDR3 is made up of 15 amino acids. V was cut by 0 bases and J by 12 bases, with 16 bases left in between. Germline values: CDR1 SGDLS, CDR2 YYNGEE. The CDR3 nucleotides are TGTGCCAGCAGCGTAGTAGGACAGTCTCTATCCGTCCTGACTTTC. Translating it yields CASSVVGQSLSVLTF.

This sequence joins TRBV27 and TRBJ1-2; D may be TRBD1 (6 bases). The V gene lost 2 bases and the J gene lost 4 bases, with 14 bases spanning the gap. This CDR3 comprises 15 residues. The germline gives CDR1 MNHEY, CDR2 SMNVEV (reference sequence). CDR3 in amino acids: CASSLTGNWGYGYTF. The CDR3 DNA reads TGTGCCAGCAGTTTAACAGGGAATTGGGGCTATGGCTACACCTTC.